One TCR beta chain is described in this entry. The CDR3 end lies 3 residues beyond the end of the read and is filled in from the germline J gene. The V end was cut by 1 base, the J end by 4 bases, with 7 bases between. In germline, CDR1 is LNHDA, CDR2 SQIVND (reference sequence). The CDR3 length is 13 residues. The assay was immunoSEQ multiplex PCR, and TCRdb's table has in-frame clones only and misses some. Its table records approximately 6,600 clones. Related graft donors supplied nonmyeloablative bone marrow transplants, and mixed chimerism was transient. Unstimulated regulatory T cells (CD4+CD25+CD127-), CD4+CD25- non-regulatory cells, CD4 and CD8 cells were FACS-sorted from thawed PBMCs. The record originates from a study of Tregs in tolerant kidney transplant recipients.

The V and J genes are TRBV19 and TRBJ2-5; D possibly corresponds to TRBD1 (5 bases). Material: CD8+ T cells from blood (PBMCs), obtained 12 months after the transplant. The TCR comes from a human patient who received a combined kidney and bone marrow transplant. These T cells may partly come from the graft donor. This chain's CDR3 is CASSIAQGETQYF. CDR3 DNA, as far as it was read: TGTGCCAGTAGTATAGCTCAGGGAGAGACC.